These 16 T cell receptor beta chains came from one sample sequenced in a study of blood T cell repertoires in COVID-19. Some clones are missing from TCRdb's copy, which holds only in-frame ones; the method was immunoSEQ multiplex PCR. The sample has roughly 300,000 clones; more than 70% are singletons. Input material: PBMCs or T cells enriched from blood (not recorded which). All receptors come from a woman in her thirties who had recovered from COVID-19.

This clone showed up just once. This sequence joins TRBV19 and TRBJ1-2; tentative D call: TRBD1 (6 bases). The CDR3 covers 13 residues. Germline V gene lookup returns CDR1 LNHDA and CDR2 SQIVND (reference sequence). V gave up 7 bases and J gave up 2 bases, with 11 bases separating them. The CDR3 loop reads CASNRDTNYGYTF. CDR3 nucleotides: TGTGCCAGTAACCGGGACACCAACTATGGCTACACCTTC.

This chain links TRBV19 with TRBJ2-7, with a weak D call TRBD1 (6 bases). Germline V CDR1 and CDR2: LNHDA, SQIVND (reference sequence). V was trimmed by 9 bases and J by 1 base, leaving 16 bases between them. This CDR3 spans 14 amino acids. CDR3 DNA: TGTGCCAGCTCCATGGGGGCAGGGTCCTACGAGCAGTACTTC. This encodes CASSMGAGSYEQYF.

The V and J genes are TRBV5-1 and TRBJ2-7; 12 bases map to TRBD1. CDR1 and CDR2 (germline): SGHRS, YFSETQ. The CDR3 runs to 15 residues. Trimming cost V 0 bases and J 11 bases; bases outside gene matches: 9. The DNA for the CDR3 is TGCGCCAGCAGCTTGGCTAAGGGGGGACAGGGGGCCAAGTACTTC. Translation: CASSLAKGGQGAKYF.

The chain links TRBV7-8 to TRBJ2-5; D not certain. CDR1 SGHVS and CDR2 FQNEAQ come from the germline V gene. With 5 bases removed from V and 3 bases from J, the gap between germline ends came to 10 bases. The CDR3 runs 13 residues. CDR3 amino acids: CASSHPLEETQYF. The CDR3, as DNA: TGTGCCAGCAGCCACCCATTAGAAGAGACCCAGTACTTC.

DNA of the CDR3: TGTGCCAGCAGCCCGACGAGCGGGGTTTCGAGTGAGCAGTTCTTC. Protein product: CASSPTSGVSSEQFF. The gene calls are TRBV5-5 and TRBJ2-1; TRBD2 agrees at 7 bases. The CDR3 runs 15 residues. J was trimmed by 9 bases and V by 4 bases; bases with no gene match: 13. Germline CDR1 reads SGHKS; CDR2 reads YYEKEE (reference sequence).

The chain links TRBV9 to TRBJ1-2; D ambiguous. The V end lost 0 bases, the J end lost 0 bases, and 12 bases lay between the germline ends. Germline V gene sequence: CDR1 SGDLS, CDR2 YYNGEE. The CDR3 spans 16 residues. The CDR3 DNA sequence: TGTGCCAGCAGCGTAGAGGAGGGTCTCGCTAACTATGGCTACACCTTC. Amino acids: CASSVEEGLANYGYTF.

Only a few counts were recorded for this clone. This chain connects TRBV20-1 to TRBJ1-5; no firm D call. The CDR3 is 13 residues long. Trimming cost V 3 bases and J 7 bases, with 13 bases left between them. Germline values: CDR1 DFQATT, CDR2 SNEGSKA (reference sequence). The CDR3 nucleotides read TGCAGTGCTAGTGGAGGGCAAGGGCAGCCCCAGCATTTT. Translated, it gives CSASGGQGQPQHF.

This clone has just a few counts. This sequence joins TRBV27 and TRBJ1-2, with D maybe TRBD1 (5 bases). Trimming shortened V by 6 bases and J by 4 bases, and 18 bases separated the two germline ends. The germline V gene has CDR1 MNHEY and CDR2 SMNVEV (reference sequence). The CDR3 totals 15 residues. Written as DNA, the CDR3 is TGTGCCAGCAGCGCCTTCTCCAGGGTCTTCTATGGCTACACCTTC. As protein: CASSAFSRVFYGYTF.

The chain carries TRBV2 and TRBJ1-3; 9 bases map to TRBD1. Germline CDR1 is SNHLY and CDR2 is FYNNEI. The CDR3 extends over 18 amino acids. The V segment lost 6 bases and the J segment 0 bases; nucleotides outside the gene matches: 12. CDR3 region: CASSSDRGITISGNTIYF. The CDR3 bases are TGTGCCAGCAGCTCGGACAGGGGAATAACTATCTCTGGAAACACCATATATTTT.

The sample holds one count of this clone. This chain links TRBV29-1 with TRBJ2-5; 7 nucleotides agree with TRBD1. V lost 3 bases, J lost 0 bases, and 1 base stayed unmatched. The CDR3 sequence is 13 residues long. Germline CDR1 SQVTM, CDR2 ANQGSEA. CDR3 protein: CSVEGQYQETQYF. The DNA for the CDR3 is TGCAGCGTTGAGGGACAGTACCAAGAGACCCAGTACTTC.

The J gene is TRBJ1-4, the V gene TRBV19; D is unclear. V lost 1 base and J 8 bases, leaving 11 bases between the germline ends. This CDR3 has 14 amino acids. Germline V lookup: CDR1 LNHDA, CDR2 SQIVND (reference sequence). This chain's CDR3 is CASSIGMETEKLFF. In nucleotides, the CDR3 is TGTGCCAGTAGTATAGGAATGGAGACGGAAAAACTGTTTTTT.

This chain connects TRBV2 to TRBJ1-5, with D maybe TRBD1 (6 bases). CDR3 length equals 14 residues. Trimming took off 5 bases at V and 4 bases at J, with 12 bases between the two ends. Germline CDR1 is SNHLY and CDR2 is FYNNEI. CDR3 nucleotides: TGTGCCAGCAGTTTACAGGGTACAAATCAGCCCCAGCATTTT. Translating gives CASSLQGTNQPQHF.

The gene calls are TRBV6-5 and TRBJ1-6; no firm D call. The CDR3 is made up of 13 amino acids. Trimming left V 6 bases short and J 7 bases short, with 10 bases between. Germline CDR1 and CDR2: MNHEY and SVGAGI. CDR3 coding DNA: TGTGCCAGCAGCTCAGGAGGGAATTCACCCCTCCACTTT. Encoded protein: CASSSGGNSPLHF.

In regard to this clone: Additional DNA sequences in this sample encode the identical CDR3. The chain has TRBV6-1 and TRBJ1-2, with 10 bases lining up with TRBD1. The CDR3 spans 13 residues. The V and J ends lost 2 bases and 7 bases, in that order; junction bases with no gene match: 1. Germline CDR1 and CDR2: MNHNS and SASEGT. The CDR3 protein is CASSERDRGGYTF. DNA for the CDR3: TGTGCCAGCAGTGAAAGGGACAGGGGTGGCTACACCTTC.

The gene calls are TRBV12-3 or TRBV12-4 and TRBJ1-1; D is ambiguous. CDR3 length: 13 residues. Trimming pared 3 bases from V and 0 bases from J, leaving 5 bases between. The CDR3 region is CASSFQVNTEAFF. Written as DNA, the CDR3 is TGTGCCAGCAGTTTTCAGGTGAACACTGAAGCTTTCTTT.

The chain has TRBV6-2 or TRBV6-3 and TRBJ1-1; D gene unclear. The CDR3 runs to 11 residues. Germline CDR1 reads MNHEY; CDR2 reads SVGEGT. V was trimmed by 5 bases and J by 4 bases, leaving 5 bases between them. CDR3 residues: CASSVSTEAFF. The DNA for the CDR3 is TGTGCCAGCAGTGTCAGCACTGAAGCTTTCTTT.